Below, one T cell receptor (beta chain) is given with its context. The germline V and J ends were trimmed by 0 bases and 1 base, with 7 bases remaining between them. CDR3 length: 14 residues. In germline, CDR1 is GTSNPN, CDR2 SVGIG (reference sequence). The entry originates in a study of technical replicates of blood from several donors. The method was immunoSEQ multiplex PCR; TCRdb's version includes in-frame clones alone and lacks a portion of them. The profile covers some 66,000 clones, with 95% to 98% appearing a single time and around 0.16% taken by the ten largest. The source of this sequence is a human donor in good health. This sequence joins TRBV30 and TRBJ1-5; D gene uncertain. Material for sequencing was T cells isolated from PBMCs. The CDR3 protein is CAWSVGGSNQPQHF. CDR3 DNA sequence: TGTGCCTGGAGTGTGGGAGGGAGCAATCAGCCCCAGCATTTT.